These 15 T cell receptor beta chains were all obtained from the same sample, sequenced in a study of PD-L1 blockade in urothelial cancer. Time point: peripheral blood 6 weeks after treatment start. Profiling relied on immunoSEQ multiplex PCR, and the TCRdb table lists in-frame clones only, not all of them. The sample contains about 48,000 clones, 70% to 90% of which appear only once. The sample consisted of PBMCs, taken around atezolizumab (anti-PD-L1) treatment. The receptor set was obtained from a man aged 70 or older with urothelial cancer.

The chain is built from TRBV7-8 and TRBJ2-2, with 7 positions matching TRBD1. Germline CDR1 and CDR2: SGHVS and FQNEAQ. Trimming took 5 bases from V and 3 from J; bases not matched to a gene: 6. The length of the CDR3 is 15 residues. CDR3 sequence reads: CASSTITGDTGELFF. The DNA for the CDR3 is TGTGCCAGCAGCACCATAACAGGGGACACCGGGGAGCTGTTTTTT.

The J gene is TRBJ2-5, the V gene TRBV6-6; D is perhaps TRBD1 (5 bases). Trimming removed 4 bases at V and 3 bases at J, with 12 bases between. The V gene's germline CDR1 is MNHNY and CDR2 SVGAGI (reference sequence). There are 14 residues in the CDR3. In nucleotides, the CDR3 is TGTGCCAGCAGTTCGCAGGGCAGAAAAGAGACCCAGTACTTC. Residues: CASSSQGRKETQYF.

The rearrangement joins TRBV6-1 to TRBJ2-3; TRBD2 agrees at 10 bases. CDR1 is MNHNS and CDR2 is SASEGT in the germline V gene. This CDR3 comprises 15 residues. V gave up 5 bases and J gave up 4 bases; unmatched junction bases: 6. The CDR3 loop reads CASSFLAGEADTQYF. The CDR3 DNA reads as TGTGCCAGCAGTTTTCTAGCGGGAGAGGCAGATACGCAGTATTTT.

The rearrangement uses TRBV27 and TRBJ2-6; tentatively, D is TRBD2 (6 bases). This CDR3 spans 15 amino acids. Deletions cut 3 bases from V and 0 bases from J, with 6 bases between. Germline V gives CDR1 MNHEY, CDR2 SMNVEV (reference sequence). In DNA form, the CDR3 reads TGTGCCAGCAGTTTCGGGAGCTCTGGGGCCAACGTCCTGACTTTC. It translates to CASSFGSSGANVLTF. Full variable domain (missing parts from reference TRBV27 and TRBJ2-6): EAQVTQNPRYLITVTGKKLTVTCSQNMNHEYMSWYRQDPGLGLRQIYYSMNVEVTDKGDVPEGYKVSRKEKRNFPLILESPSPNQTSLYFCASSFGSSGANVLTFGAGSRLTVL.

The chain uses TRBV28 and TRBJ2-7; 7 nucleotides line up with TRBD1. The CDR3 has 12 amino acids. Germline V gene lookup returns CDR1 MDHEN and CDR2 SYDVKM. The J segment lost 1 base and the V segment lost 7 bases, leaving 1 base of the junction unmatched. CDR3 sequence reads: CASTDRSYEQYF. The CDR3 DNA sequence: TGTGCCAGCACGGACAGGTCCTACGAGCAGTACTTC.

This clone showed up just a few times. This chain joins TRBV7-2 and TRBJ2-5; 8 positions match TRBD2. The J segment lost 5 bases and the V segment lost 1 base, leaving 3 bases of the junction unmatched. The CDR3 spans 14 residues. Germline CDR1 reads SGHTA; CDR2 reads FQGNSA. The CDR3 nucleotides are TGTGCCAGCAGCTTAGGACAGCGGGGGGAGACCCAGTACTTC. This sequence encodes CASSLGQRGETQYF.

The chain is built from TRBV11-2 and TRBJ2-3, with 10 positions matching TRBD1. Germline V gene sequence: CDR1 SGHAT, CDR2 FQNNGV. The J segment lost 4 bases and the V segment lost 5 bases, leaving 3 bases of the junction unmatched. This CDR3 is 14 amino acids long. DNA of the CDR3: TGTGCCAGCAGCGTCGGGACAGGGGCAGATACGCAGTATTTT. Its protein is CASSVGTGADTQYF.

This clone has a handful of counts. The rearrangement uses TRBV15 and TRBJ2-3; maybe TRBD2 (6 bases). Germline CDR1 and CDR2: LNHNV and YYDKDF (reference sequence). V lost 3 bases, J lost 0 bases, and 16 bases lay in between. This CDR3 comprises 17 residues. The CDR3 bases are TGTGCCACCAGCAGCCTGAAGTACGGGGGAAGCACAGATACGCAGTATTTT. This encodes CATSSLKYGGSTDTQYF.

Here the CDR3 reads CASSGQGWGQETQYF. The CDR3 bases are TGTGCCAGTAGTGGGCAGGGGTGGGGCCAAGAGACCCAGTACTTC. The chain couples TRBV19 to TRBJ2-5; D possibly corresponds to TRBD1 (6 bases). CDR3 length: 15 residues. Trimming removed 5 bases from V and 1 base from J, with 14 bases in between. Germline V CDR1 and CDR2: LNHDA, SQIVND (reference sequence).

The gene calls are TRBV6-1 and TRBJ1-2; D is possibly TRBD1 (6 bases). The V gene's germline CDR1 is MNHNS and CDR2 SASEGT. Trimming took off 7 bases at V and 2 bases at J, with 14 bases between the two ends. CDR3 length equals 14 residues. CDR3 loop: CASTLGQRNYGYTF. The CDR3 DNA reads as TGTGCCAGCACCCTAGGACAGAGAAACTATGGCTACACCTTC.

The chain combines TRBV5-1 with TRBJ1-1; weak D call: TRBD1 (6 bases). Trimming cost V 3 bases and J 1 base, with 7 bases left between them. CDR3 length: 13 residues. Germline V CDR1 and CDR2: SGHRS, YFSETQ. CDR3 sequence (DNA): TGCGCCAGCAGCTCGGGACAGAACACTGAAGCTTTCTTT. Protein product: CASSSGQNTEAFF. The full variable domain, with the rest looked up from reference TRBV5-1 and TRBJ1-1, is KAGVTQTPRYLIKTRGQQVTLSCSPISGHRSVSWYQQTPGQGLQFLFEYFSETQRNKGNFPGRFSGRQFSNSRSEMNVSTLELGDSALYLCASSSGQNTEAFFGQGTRLTVV.

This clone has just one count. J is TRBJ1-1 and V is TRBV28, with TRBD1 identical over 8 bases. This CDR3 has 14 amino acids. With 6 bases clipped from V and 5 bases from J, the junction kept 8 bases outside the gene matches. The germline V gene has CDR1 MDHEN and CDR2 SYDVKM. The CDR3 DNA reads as TGTGCCAGCAGCCGCAGGGGGCGGGAGACTGAAGCTTTCTTT. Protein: CASSRRGRETEAFF.

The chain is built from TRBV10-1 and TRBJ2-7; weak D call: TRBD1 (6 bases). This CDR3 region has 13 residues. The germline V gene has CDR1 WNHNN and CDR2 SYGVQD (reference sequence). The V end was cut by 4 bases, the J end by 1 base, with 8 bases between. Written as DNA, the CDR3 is TGCGCCAGCAGTGCAGGGGATTCCTACGAGCAGTACTTC. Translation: CASSAGDSYEQYF.

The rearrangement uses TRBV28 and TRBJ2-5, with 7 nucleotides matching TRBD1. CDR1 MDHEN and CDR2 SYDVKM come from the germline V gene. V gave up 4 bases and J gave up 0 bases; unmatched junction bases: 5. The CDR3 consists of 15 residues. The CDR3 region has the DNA TGTGCCAGCAGTTCAGAACAGGGGTACCAAGAGACCCAGTACTTC. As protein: CASSSEQGYQETQYF.

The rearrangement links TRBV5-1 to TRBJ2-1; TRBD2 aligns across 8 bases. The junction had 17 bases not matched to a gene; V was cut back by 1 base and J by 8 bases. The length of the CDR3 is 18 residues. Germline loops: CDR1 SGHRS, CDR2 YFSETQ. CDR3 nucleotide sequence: TGCGCCAGCAGCTTGTCAGGGGCTGGAGCGGGAGTCTTGTATGAGCAGTTCTTC. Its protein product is CASSLSGAGAGVLYEQFF.